This T cell receptor beta chain is from a study of T-cell memory formation after mild COVID-19. Study as a whole: Clusters were largely donor specific.

From the 5' RACE reads, TCRdb called clonotypes with MiXCR, one entry per CDR3 protein. The sample contains around 400,000 distinct CDR3 sequences, about 24% of which appear only once. As for this clonotype: Its target is unknown.

Overall study findings and caveats: In pre-infection memory, a portion of responding clones appeared, which suggested that cross-reactive memory joined.

The CDR3 is 15 residues long. Per germline, CDR1 SQVTM and CDR2 ANQGSEA. With 5 bases clipped from V and 2 bases from J, the junction kept 8 bases outside the gene matches. This TCR derives from an adult woman who had mild COVID-19 (a few samples of this study predate the infection). Cell type and time point are not known. Sequencing was performed on PBMCs or a T cell subset sorted from them (not recorded which). The chain employs TRBV29-1 and TRBJ2-2; TRBD1 aligns across 7 bases. CDR3 amino acids: CSVRGGPFNTGELFF. DNA of the CDR3: TGCAGCGTTAGAGGGGGCCCCTTCAACACCGGGGAGCTGTTTTTT.